This T cell receptor (beta chain) was sequenced in a study of Graves' ophthalmopathy and Graves' hyperthyroidism. Scientists amplified the TCR beta CDR3 regions from RNA transcripts. First-round RT-PCR relied on HTBI primers, and a second-round multiplex PCR came next. TCRdb re-derived calls from the multiplex PCR reads in MiXCR, one entry per CDR3 protein. The sample comprises around 670,000 distinct CDR3 sequences, roughly two fifths of which are singletons, and roughly 46% rests with the top ten. Germline V gene sequence: CDR1 SEHNR, CDR2 FQNEAQ (reference sequence). V lost 9 bases, J lost 3 bases, and 14 bases lay in between. The CDR3 contains 13 residues. This clonotype was observed a handful of times.

V gene TRBV7-9 combines with J gene TRBJ1-1; D is perhaps TRBD1 (6 bases). The clonotype was recovered from an adult man with Graves' ophthalmopathy. The material sequenced was peripheral blood. The CDR3: CASGVQGYTEAFF. The CDR3 DNA sequence: TGTGCCAGTGGGGTACAGGGCTACACTGAAGCTTTCTTT.